This T cell receptor (beta chain) was found in a study of control samples from healthy donors and cancer patients. The ends lost 5 bases at V and 3 bases at J; junction bases unmatched: 15. Germline CDR1 is SGHAT and CDR2 is FQNNGV. This CDR3 has 17 residues. This table comes from immunoSEQ multiplex PCR, and its TCRdb copy is limited to in-frame clones, with some not included. The table lists approximately 150,000 clones, around 90% of them singletons, with 3.2% in the top ten. The specimen sequenced was blood. The chain combines TRBV11-2 with TRBJ1-2; 7 bases fit TRBD1. The TCR comes from a young man in good health. The CDR3 DNA sequence: TGTGCCAGCAGCCTAGCCCTGGACAGGTTTAGGGACTATGGCTACACCTTC. This gives the protein CASSLALDRFRDYGYTF. Drawing the rest from reference TRBV11-2 and TRBJ1-2, the complete variable domain is EAGVAQSPRYKIIEKRQSVAFWCNPISGHATLYWYQQILGQGPKLLIQFQNNGVVDDSQLPKDRFSAERLKGVDSTLKIQPAKLEDSAVYLCASSLALDRFRDYGYTFGSGTRLTVV.